These 31 T cell receptor beta chains were sequenced from one sample in a study of blood T cell repertoires in COVID-19. The protocol was immunoSEQ multiplex PCR, while the TCRdb copy is restricted to in-frame clones and leaves out a portion. The table lists 290,000 or so clones, around 90% of them singletons. Material: peripheral blood. Receptors originate from a young man with active or convalescent COVID-19.

The V call is TRBV5-1, the J call TRBJ2-3; 10 positions match TRBD2. The CDR3 runs 17 residues. Per the germline V gene, CDR1 is SGHRS and CDR2 is YFSETQ. V shed 0 bases, J shed 6 bases, and the junction held 10 bases outside the gene matches. The CDR3 nucleotides are TGCGCCAGCAGCTTGGGTCCTAGCGGGGGCGCCGCGGATACGCAGTATTTT. Translation: CASSLGPSGGAADTQYF.

The J gene is TRBJ1-3, the V gene TRBV9; D remains ambiguous. The CDR3 is made up of 14 amino acids. V was pared by 0 bases and J by 0 bases, with 4 bases between. Germline V gene lookup returns CDR1 SGDLS and CDR2 YYNGEE. The CDR3 protein is CASSVGSSGNTIYF. In DNA, the CDR3 is TGTGCCAGCAGCGTAGGTAGCTCTGGAAACACCATATATTTT.

The J gene is TRBJ2-7, the V gene TRBV7-6; 12 positions agree with TRBD2. Trimming took 5 bases from V and 4 from J; bases not matched to a gene: 9. The germline gives CDR1 SGHVS, CDR2 FNYEAQ. The CDR3 extends over 16 amino acids. This chain's CDR3 is CASSQELAGGSYEQYF. The CDR3 DNA sequence: TGTGCCAGCAGCCAAGAACTAGCGGGAGGTTCATACGAGCAGTACTTC.

The chain combines TRBV2 with TRBJ2-3; D is unresolved. The CDR3 extends over 15 amino acids. CDR1 SNHLY and CDR2 FYNNEI come from the germline V gene. Trimming took 2 bases from V and 6 from J, leaving 15 bases between them. DNA for the CDR3: TGTGCCAGCAGTGAATTACAATCCCCTCACGATACGCAGTATTTT. As protein: CASSELQSPHDTQYF. The complete variable domain, with remaining parts taken from reference TRBV2 and TRBJ2-3, reads EPEVTQTPSHQVTQMGQEVILRCVPISNHLYFYWYRQILGQKVEFLVSFYNNEISEKSEIFDDQFSVERPDGSNFTLKIRSTKLEDSAMYFCASSELQSPHDTQYFGPGTRLTVL.

The J gene is TRBJ2-1, the V gene TRBV4-1, with D hard to call. CDR3 length: 14 residues. Trimming removed 1 base from V and 3 bases from J, with 7 bases in between. Germline assignment: CDR1 MGHRA and CDR2 YSYEKL. The CDR3 DNA follows: TGCGCCAGCAGCCAAGCGAGCCTCTACAATGAGCAGTTCTTC. Its protein product is CASSQASLYNEQFF.

The chain has TRBV5-1 and TRBJ2-7; 8 nucleotides align to TRBD2. CDR3 length: 15 residues. Germline-derived CDR1 and CDR2 are SGHRS and YFSETQ. V shed 2 bases, J shed 3 bases, and the junction held 7 bases outside the gene matches. In DNA, the CDR3 is TGCGCCAGCAGCTTTCTGCCAGCGGGGGTCTACGAGCAGTACTTC. It specifies CASSFLPAGVYEQYF.

The chain combines TRBV9 with TRBJ1-3; possible D gene TRBD1, 5 bases. CDR1 SGDLS and CDR2 YYNGEE come from the germline V gene. V dropped 0 bases and J dropped 2 bases, with 12 bases sitting between them. CDR3 size: 16 residues. CDR3 in DNA: TGTGCCAGCAGCGTAGTCGACAGTCAGACTGGAAACACCATATATTTT. This translates into CASSVVDSQTGNTIYF.

This clone has a handful of counts. The rearrangement links TRBV29-1 to TRBJ1-4; D gene ambiguous. CDR3 length equals 12 residues. The V gene lost 7 bases and the J gene lost 4 bases, with 10 bases spanning the gap. Germline CDR1 and CDR2: SQVTM and ANQGSEA. The CDR3 sequence: CSAREDNEKLFF. CDR3 in DNA: TGCAGCGCCCGGGAAGATAATGAAAAACTGTTTTTT.

V gene TRBV19 combines with J gene TRBJ1-6, with 7 bases aligning to TRBD1. Germline assignment: CDR1 LNHDA and CDR2 SQIVND (reference sequence). This CDR3 is 17 amino acids long. Trimming at V came to 1 base and at J to 9 bases, leaving 12 bases not matched to a gene. CDR3 DNA sequence: TGTGCCAGTAGTATAGCCCTTCGGACAGGCCTCAGTTCACCCCTCCACTTT. It codes for CASSIALRTGLSSPLHF.

The chain carries TRBV15 and TRBJ2-7; 10 nucleotides agree with TRBD2. The CDR3 sequence is 16 residues long. Germline CDR1 is LNHNV and CDR2 is YYDKDF (reference sequence). The ends lost 1 base at V and 7 bases at J; junction bases unmatched: 10. The CDR3 DNA follows: TGTGCCACCAGCAGAGGACCAGCGGGAGGGCCGGGGGAGCAGTACTTC. It is translated as CATSRGPAGGPGEQYF. The full variable domain, in which reference TRBV15 and TRBJ2-7 provide the parts outside the CDR3, is DAMVIQNPRYQVTQFGKPVTLSCSQTLNHNVMYWYQQKSSQAPKLLFHYYDKDFNNEADTPDNFQSRRPNTSFCFLDIRSPGLGDTAMYLCATSRGPAGGPGEQYFGPGTRLTVT.

The chain has TRBV6-5 and TRBJ2-7; TRBD2 agrees at 10 bases. The CDR3 has 15 amino acids. Losses at the gene ends were 5 bases for V and 0 bases for J; bases not matched to a gene: 4. The V gene's germline CDR1 is MNHEY and CDR2 SVGAGI. The CDR3 loop reads CASSPLAGVSYEQYF. The CDR3 DNA follows: TGTGCCAGCAGTCCCCTAGCGGGAGTCTCCTACGAGCAGTACTTC.

This chain connects TRBV6-5 to TRBJ1-2; D might be TRBD1 (6 bases). Germline V lookup: CDR1 MNHEY, CDR2 SVGAGI. The CDR3 length is 13 residues. Trimming cost V 5 bases and J 4 bases, with 11 bases left between them. The CDR3 DNA is TGTGCCAGCAGTAATCAGGGGTTCTATGGCTACACCTTC. Protein sequence: CASSNQGFYGYTF.

The chain recombines TRBV6-5 with TRBJ1-1, with a possible D match to TRBD1 (5 bases). Trimming took off 2 bases at V and 2 bases at J, with 12 bases between the two ends. This CDR3 has 15 amino acids. CDR1 and CDR2 from the germline V gene are MNHEY and SVGAGI. CDR3 sequence: CASSYDRIFNTEAFF. The CDR3 region has the DNA TGTGCCAGCAGTTACGACAGAATCTTTAACACTGAAGCTTTCTTT.

V is TRBV27 and J is TRBJ2-1; weak D call: TRBD2 (5 bases). Trimming stripped 5 bases from V and 8 bases from J, with 13 bases between. CDR1 is MNHEY, CDR2 SMNVEV, per germline (reference sequence). This CDR3 is built from 13 residues. The CDR3 sequence: CASSLGLYDEQFF. Written as DNA, the CDR3 is TGTGCCAGCAGTCTCGGACTGTACGATGAGCAGTTCTTC.

This clone has just one count. This chain joins TRBV7-8 and TRBJ2-2, with 11 bases fitting TRBD2. V was clipped by 2 bases and J by 5 bases; unmatched bases: 7. Germline CDR1 is SGHVS and CDR2 is FQNEAQ. The CDR3 has 17 amino acids. CDR3 coding DNA: TGTGCCAGCAGCTTAATAGCGGGAGGGCCGGGGACCGGGGAGCTGTTTTTT. Residues: CASSLIAGGPGTGELFF.

The chain links TRBV28 to TRBJ1-2, with TRBD1 identical over 7 bases. The CDR3 contains 12 residues. Germline CDR1 is MDHEN and CDR2 is SYDVKM. V was clipped by 7 bases and J by 6 bases; unmatched bases: 5. This CDR3 reads CASMGQHDGYTF. In nucleotides, the CDR3 is TGTGCCAGCATGGGACAGCATGATGGCTACACCTTC.

This chain uses TRBV27 with TRBJ1-4; D is uncertain. The CDR3 runs 13 residues. V shed 4 bases and J shed 7 bases, with 10 bases lying between them. CDR1 is MNHEY and CDR2 is SMNVEV in the germline V gene (reference sequence). CDR3 bases: TGTGCCAGCAGTTGGGGAGGGAGTGAAAAACTGTTTTTT. It codes for CASSWGGSEKLFF.

This chain uses TRBV7-8 with TRBJ2-7; 9 bases agree with TRBD1. Per germline, CDR1 SGHVS and CDR2 FQNEAQ. V shed 5 bases, J shed 5 bases, and the junction held 16 bases outside the gene matches. This CDR3 has 17 residues. CDR3 DNA sequence: TGTGCCAGCAGCCTAAGATCGTTTGGGACAGGGTTCCACGAGCAGTACTTC. Its protein product is CASSLRSFGTGFHEQYF.

This clone was seen just once. This chain links TRBV3-1 (or the pseudogene TRBV3-2) with TRBJ1-1; D gene uncertain. V shed 4 bases and J shed 0 bases, with 6 bases lying between them. The CDR3 runs 13 residues. The germline V gene has CDR1 LGHDT and CDR2 YNNKEL (reference sequence). This CDR3 is CASSPLVNTEAFF. CDR3 in DNA: TGTGCCAGCAGCCCGTTAGTGAACACTGAAGCTTTCTTT.

The chain employs TRBV28 and TRBJ2-1, with 10 bases matching TRBD2. Germline CDR1 and CDR2: MDHEN and SYDVKM. The CDR3 length is 14 residues. J lost 9 bases, V lost 6 bases, and 8 bases had no gene match. The CDR3 region has the DNA TGTGCCAGCAGAGCGGGAGGGCCTAACTTTGAGCAGTTCTTC. Translation gives CASRAGGPNFEQFF.

This sequence joins TRBV3-1 (or the pseudogene TRBV3-2) and TRBJ2-7; a possible D gene is TRBD2 (6 bases). V lost 1 base to trimming and J lost 7 bases, with 20 bases between them. CDR1 is LGHDT and CDR2 is YNNKEL in the germline V gene (reference sequence). This CDR3 contains 16 residues. For the CDR3, the DNA is TGTGCCAGCAGCCAAGTAGTAGGGCGGCGGGATCGAGAGCAGTACTTC. As protein: CASSQVVGRRDREQYF.

V gene TRBV4-1 combines with J gene TRBJ2-2, with 7 bases identical to TRBD2. This CDR3 is 12 amino acids long. CDR1 and CDR2 (germline): MGHRA, YSYEKL. Trimming at V came to 8 bases and at J to 5 bases, leaving 2 bases not matched to a gene. Here the CDR3 DNA reads TGCGCCAGCTGGGGGGGAACCGGGGAGCTGTTTTTT. Translation gives CASWGGTGELFF.

The chain joins TRBV2 to TRBJ2-6; D might be TRBD1 (5 bases). Trimming shortened V by 4 bases and J by 0 bases, and 7 bases separated the two germline ends. Germline V CDR1 and CDR2: SNHLY, FYNNEI. This CDR3 contains 15 residues. This CDR3 is CASSGGNSGANVLTF. The CDR3 nucleotides read TGTGCCAGCAGTGGGGGCAACTCTGGGGCCAACGTCCTGACTTTC.

V gene TRBV5-4 combines with J gene TRBJ2-7; 8 bases map to TRBD2. V lost 3 bases to trimming and J lost 3 bases; unmatched junction nucleotides: 5. Germline V CDR1 and CDR2: SGHNT, YYREEE (reference sequence). The CDR3 spans 14 residues. This chain's CDR3 is CASSSAGLVYEQYF. The CDR3 nucleotides read TGTGCCAGCAGCTCGGCGGGACTAGTCTACGAGCAGTACTTC. Full variable domain (outside the CDR3, taken from reference TRBV5-4 and TRBJ2-7): ETGVTQSPTHLIKTRGQQVTLRCSSQSGHNTVSWYQQALGQGPQFIFQYYREEENGRGNFPPRFSGLQFPNYSSELNVNALELDDSALYLCASSSAGLVYEQYFGPGTRLTVT.

This clone appeared a single time. The J gene is TRBJ1-2, the V gene TRBV2; weak D call: TRBD1 (6 bases). V was cut by 8 bases and J by 3 bases, with 10 bases left in between. CDR3 length equals 12 residues. The germline CDR1 and CDR2 sequences are SNHLY and FYNNEI. CDR3 nucleotides: TGTGCCAGCCGGAACAGGGACTATGGCTACACCTTC. Amino acids: CASRNRDYGYTF.

The chain has TRBV7-6 and TRBJ2-2; TRBD1 aligns across 8 bases. The CDR3 sequence is 15 residues long. Unmatched junction bases numbered 5, after V lost 5 bases and J lost 3 bases. Germline CDR1 and CDR2: SGHVS and FNYEAQ. This CDR3 reads CASSIRTGHTGELFF. CDR3 DNA: TGTGCCAGCAGCATAAGGACAGGGCACACCGGGGAGCTGTTTTTT.

The chain employs TRBV11-2 and TRBJ1-4, with TRBD1 identical over 7 bases. Germline assignment: CDR1 SGHAT and CDR2 FQNNGV. This CDR3 region has 18 residues. The ends lost 4 bases at V and 0 bases at J; junction bases unmatched: 11. The CDR3 sequence is CASSSPPGQTATNEKLFF. The CDR3 DNA sequence: TGTGCCAGCAGCTCGCCCCCGGGACAGACCGCAACTAATGAAAAACTGTTTTTT.

This clone was seen a handful of times. This sequence joins TRBV28 and TRBJ2-7, with 10 bases matching TRBD1. CDR1 is MDHEN, CDR2 SYDVKM, per germline. The CDR3 has 14 amino acids. V lost 8 bases and J lost 3; bases outside the gene matches: 7. CDR3 sequence: CASEGQGYSYEQYF. CDR3 nucleotide sequence: TGTGCCAGCGAGGGACAGGGGTATAGCTACGAGCAGTACTTC.

The chain is built from TRBV24-1 and TRBJ2-1; 8 nucleotides line up with TRBD2. CDR3 length: 17 amino acids. V was pared by 3 bases and J by 7 bases, with 13 bases of the junction left unmatched. Germline loops: CDR1 KGHDR, CDR2 SFDVKD. For the CDR3, the DNA is TGTGCCACCAGTGATAAAACCGCCGGGACTAGGGAGAATGAGCAGTTCTTC. This gives the protein CATSDKTAGTRENEQFF.

V and J are TRBV27 and TRBJ1-4, with D perhaps TRBD1 (5 bases). CDR3 size: 15 residues. CDR1 and CDR2 (germline): MNHEY, SMNVEV (reference sequence). The V end was cut by 5 bases, the J end by 8 bases, with 18 bases between. For the CDR3, the DNA is TGTGCCAGCAGTCCCCGGGGGGGGGTAGGGGAAAAACTGTTTTTT. Protein: CASSPRGGVGEKLFF.

The chain joins TRBV7-9 to TRBJ2-7, with a tentative D call TRBD2 (5 bases). This CDR3 region has 15 residues. Trimming cost V 1 base and J 0 bases, with 10 bases left between them. Germline V lookup: CDR1 SEHNR, CDR2 FQNEAQ (reference sequence). The CDR3 coding sequence is TGTGCCAGCAGCTTAGTCGGGGAGAGCTCCTACGAGCAGTACTTC. This sequence encodes CASSLVGESSYEQYF.